Given below is one T cell receptor beta chain in context. No antigen is known for it. Some clones are missing from TCRdb's copy, which holds only in-frame ones; the method was immunoSEQ multiplex PCR. The sample contains some 3,000 clones, 60% to 85% of which appear only once. The CDR3 sequence is 18 residues long. Germline CDR1 is WSHSY and CDR2 is SAAADI. V lost 0 bases to trimming and J lost 1 base; unmatched junction nucleotides: 5. The entry originates in a study of immune cell composition in non-small cell lung cancer. General observations from the study: Clones >0.5% enriched in tumour were rarer in adenocarcinoma (about 35%) than squamous (approximately 80%). Top 10 clone scores and clonality were higher in squamous than adenocarcinoma.

The sample consisted of lung tumor tissue. The genes are TRBV10-2 and TRBJ2-2; 10 nucleotides line up with TRBD2. The clonotype originates from a human donor with non-small cell lung cancer. The CDR3: CASSESTGLAQNTGELFF. CDR3 in DNA: TGCGCCAGCAGTGAGTCGACGGGACTAGCGCAGAACACCGGGGAGCTGTTTTTT.